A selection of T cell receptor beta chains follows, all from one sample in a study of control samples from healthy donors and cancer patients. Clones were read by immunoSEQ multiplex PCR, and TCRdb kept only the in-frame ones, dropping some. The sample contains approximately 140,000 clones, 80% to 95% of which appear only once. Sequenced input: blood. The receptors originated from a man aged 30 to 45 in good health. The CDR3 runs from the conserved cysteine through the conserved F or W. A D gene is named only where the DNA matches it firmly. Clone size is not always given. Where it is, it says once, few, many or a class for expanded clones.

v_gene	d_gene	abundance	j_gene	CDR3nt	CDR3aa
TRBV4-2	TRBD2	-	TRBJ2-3	TGTGCCAGCAGCGCTGGGACTAGCGGCGGGGCAGATACGCAGTATTTT	CASSAGTSGGADTQYF
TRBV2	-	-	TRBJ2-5	TGTGCCAGCGTCCTAACAGCCCAAGAGACCCAGTACTTC	CASVLTAQETQYF
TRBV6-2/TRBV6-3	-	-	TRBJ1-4	TGTGCCAGCAGTTACGCGGTCGGAGCAACTAATGAAAAACTGTTTTTT	CASSYAVGATNEKLFF
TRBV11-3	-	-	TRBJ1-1	TGTGCCAGCAGCCTGATGGGGTGGGATGGGAACACTGAAGCTTTCTTT	CASSLMGWDGNTEAFF
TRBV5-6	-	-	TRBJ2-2	TGTGCCAGCAGGTTTGGGGGAGGGAACACCGGGGAGCTGTTTTTT	CASRFGGGNTGELFF
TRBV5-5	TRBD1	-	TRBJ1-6	TGTGCCAGCAGCTTGACAGGATCCCGGGACAGGGTTTCCTATAATTCACCCCTCCACTTT	CASSLTGSRDRVSYNSPLHF
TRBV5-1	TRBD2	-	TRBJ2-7	TGCGCCAGCAGCTTGGCTAGCGGATCCTACGAGCAGTACTTC	CASSLASGSYEQYF
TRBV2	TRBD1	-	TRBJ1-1	TGTGCCAGCAGCCCGGGACAGGGGGCTACTGAAGCTTTCTTT	CASSPGQGATEAFF
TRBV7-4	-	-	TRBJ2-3	TGTGCCAGCAGCTCAGGATTCCCTAGCACAGATACGCAGTATTTT	CASSSGFPSTDTQYF
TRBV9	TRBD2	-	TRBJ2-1	TGTGCCAGCAGCACCAGGACTAGCGGGAGAAGTGAGCAGTTCTTC	CASSTRTSGRSEQFF
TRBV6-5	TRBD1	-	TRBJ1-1	TGTGCCAGCCGAACAGGGGCTGAAGCTTTCTTT	CASRTGAEAFF
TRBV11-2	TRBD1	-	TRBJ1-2	TGTGCCAGCAGCACGCTCCAGGGACAGGGGGTCGCCTATGGCTACACCTTC	CASSTLQGQGVAYGYTF
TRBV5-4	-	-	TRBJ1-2	TGTGCCAGCAGCTTTTCGGGCAACTATGGCTACACCTTC	CASSFSGNYGYTF
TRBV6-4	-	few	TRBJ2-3	TGTGCCAGCAGTGACTCTGAGGGGGGCACAGATACGCAGTATTTT	CASSDSEGGTDTQYF
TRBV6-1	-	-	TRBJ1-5	TGTGCCAGCAGTGAACTGGGGGGTGGACAGCCCCAGCATTTT	CASSELGGGQPQHF
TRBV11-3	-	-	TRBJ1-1	TGTGCCAGCAGCCTTATAATGAACACTGAAGCTTTCTTT	CASSLIMNTEAFF
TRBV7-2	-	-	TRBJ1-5	TGTGCCAGCAGCTTAAGAGGGGAACAGCCCCAGCATTTT	CASSLRGEQPQHF
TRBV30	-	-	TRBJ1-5	TGTGCCTTATCTAAATACGAAGTGGGGCAGCCCCAGCATTTT	CALSKYEVGQPQHF
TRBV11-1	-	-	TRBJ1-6	TGTGCCAGCAGCTTACCGGGACACCCTTCACCCCTCCACTTT	CASSLPGHPSPLHF
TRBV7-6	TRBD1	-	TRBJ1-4	TGTGCCAGCAGCTTAGAGTCCCGGACAGGGTCAACTAATGAAAAACTGTTTTTT	CASSLESRTGSTNEKLFF
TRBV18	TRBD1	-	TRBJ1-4	TGTGCCAGCTCACCAGGACAGGCAACTAATGAAAAACTGTTTTTT	CASSPGQATNEKLFF
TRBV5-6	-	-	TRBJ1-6	TGTGCCAGCAGCACAAGGGCCTTTAATTCACCCCTCCACTTT	CASSTRAFNSPLHF
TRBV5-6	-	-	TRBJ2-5	TGTGCCAGCAGCTTGGGGGCGGGGACAGAAGAGACCCAGTACTTC	CASSLGAGTEETQYF
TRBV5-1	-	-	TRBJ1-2	TGCGCCAGCAGCGGCACAGGGTTTTCGGTAGGCTACACCTTC	CASSGTGFSVGYTF
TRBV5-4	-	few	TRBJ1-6	TGTGCCAGCAGCAACGGACAGCTCTCACCCCTCCACTTT	CASSNGQLSPLHF
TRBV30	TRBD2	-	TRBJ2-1	TGTGCCTGGACTACGCCGGGACTAGCTGTGTCCAATGAGCAGTTCTTC	CAWTTPGLAVSNEQFF
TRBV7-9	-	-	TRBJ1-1	TGTGCCAGCAGCTTGGAGGTGAACACTGAAGCTTTCTTT	CASSLEVNTEAFF
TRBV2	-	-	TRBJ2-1	TGTGCCAGCAGTCCCCAACGCGGCTCCTACAATGAGCAGTTCTTC	CASSPQRGSYNEQFF
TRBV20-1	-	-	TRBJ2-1	TGCAGTGCTAGGAACAGGGTCGAGCAGTTCTTC	CSARNRVEQFF
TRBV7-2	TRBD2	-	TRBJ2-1	TGTGCCAGCAGCTTGGGGACTAGCGGGGTACAGGGGCAGTTCTTC	CASSLGTSGVQGQFF
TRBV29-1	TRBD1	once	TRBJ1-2	TGCAGCGTGGACAGGTTTTATGGCTACACCTTC	CSVDRFYGYTF
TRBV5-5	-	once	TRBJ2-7	TGTGCCAGCAGCTTGGACAGAGTCTACGAGCAGTACTTC	CASSLDRVYEQYF
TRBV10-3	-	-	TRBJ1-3	TGTGCCATCAAGAATGGAGGACGGTCTGGAAACACCATATATTTT	CAIKNGGRSGNTIYF
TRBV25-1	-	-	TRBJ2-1	TGTGCCAGCAGCGAATACCTGGGGGGTAATGAGCAGTTCTTC	CASSEYLGGNEQFF
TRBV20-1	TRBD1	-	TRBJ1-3	TGCAGTGCTAGTTCGACAGGGGCAGGAAACACCATATATTTT	CSASSTGAGNTIYF
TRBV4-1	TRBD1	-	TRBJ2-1	TGCGCCAGCAGCCAAGAGTTAGGGACAGGGAACAATGAGCAGTTCTTC	CASSQELGTGNNEQFF
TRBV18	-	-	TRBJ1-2	TGTGCCAGCTCACCCCTGCAGGGCGGCTACACCTTC	CASSPLQGGYTF
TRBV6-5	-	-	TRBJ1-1	TGTGCCTACTCGGGAGGTGCCACTGAAGCTTTCTTT	CAYSGGATEAFF
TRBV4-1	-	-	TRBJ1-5	TGCGCCAGCAGCCAAGAATACCCTAGCAATCAGCCCCAGCATTTT	CASSQEYPSNQPQHF
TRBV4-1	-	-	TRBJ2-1	TGCGCCAGCAGCCAAACTAACGGCGGAGAGCAGTTCTTC	CASSQTNGGEQFF
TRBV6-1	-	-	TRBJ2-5	TGTGCCAGCAGTGAACTGCTGGAGACCCAGTACTTC	CASSELLETQYF
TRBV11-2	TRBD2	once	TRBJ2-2	TGTGCCAGCAGCTGGCTAGCGGGAGGTACCGGGGAGCTGTTTTTT	CASSWLAGGTGELFF
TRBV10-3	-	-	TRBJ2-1	TGTGCCATCAGTGGAAAGGGGCCCAGCTCCTACAATGAGCAGTTCTTC	CAISGKGPSSYNEQFF
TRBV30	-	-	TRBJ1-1	TGTGCCTGGAGTGTACTAAATGAAGCTTTCTTT	CAWSVLNEAFF
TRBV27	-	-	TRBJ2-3	TGTGCCAGCAGTTCAGCCCGCACGGATACGCAGTATTTT	CASSSARTDTQYF
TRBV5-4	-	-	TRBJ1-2	TGTGCCAGCAGCAACCCGGGAATTTTTGCAGCCCACGGCTACACCTTC	CASSNPGIFAAHGYTF
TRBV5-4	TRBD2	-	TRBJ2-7	TGTGCCAGCAGCTGGGGGGGGAGGGCCGACGAGCAGTACTTC	CASSWGGRADEQYF
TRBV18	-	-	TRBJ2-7	TGTGCCAGCTCAACGGGGCGGGATCCCTACGAGCAGTACTTC	CASSTGRDPYEQYF
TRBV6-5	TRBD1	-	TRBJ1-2	TGTGCCAGCAGGTGGGACAGGGTTTTTGGCTATGGCTACACCTTC	CASRWDRVFGYGYTF